The present T cell receptor (beta chain) was sequenced within a study of T cells in Graves' hyperthyroidism and ophthalmopathy (dated by TCRdb to between 2018 and 2021). Background on the whole study: Peripheral blood was sampled at the time of initial diagnosis, prior to any treatment. To identify distinguishing TCR V-J signatures, a discovery cohort of around 98 patients was used, comprising some 45 with Graves' ophthalmopathy and some 60 with stable Graves' hyperthyroidism. Whether ophthalmopathy could be predicted prospectively was tested in an independent validation cohort made up of under 20 hyperthyroidism patients plus 17 patients who later progressed to ophthalmopathy. The 90 or so discovery patients were randomly split 7:3 into training and test sets. In more than 5 Graves' hyperthyroidism patients, the study also compared T-cell repertoires from thyroid tissue with T-cell repertoires from blood. After sampling, hyperthyroidism patients received methimazole starting at 30 mg daily, and ophthalmopathy patients received high-dose intravenous methylprednisolone. The paper reports TCR Vbeta CDR3 sequencing of approximately 140 peripheral blood samples: over 40 ophthalmopathy, approximately 74 hyperthyroidism and approximately 17 progressor patients. Results and caveats for the whole study, not just this receptor: Most expanded thyroid clonotypes (frequency above 0.001) were also detected in blood, a finding suggesting that blood repertoires may reflect thyroid immune responses. A 13 V-J signature model separated ophthalmopathy from stable hyperthyroidism, with nearly 90% sensitivity and around 84% specificity in cross-validation and 80%/75% in testing. In validation, the model predicted progression to ophthalmopathy a median of roughly 6.2 months before onset, with roughly 70% sensitivity and 72.22% specificity. No statistical method was used to fix the sample size in advance, and group allocation was not hidden from the investigators.

There are 15 amino acids in the CDR3, from cysteine to phenylalanine inclusive. Just the 45-base CDR3 DNA is kept, in frame starting at base 1. Reading the germline V gene gives CDR1 SGHTA and CDR2 FQGNSA. Trimming removed 5 bases from V and 4 bases from J, leaving 15 bases between the germline ends. Details on this clonotype: Its antigen target is currently unknown. No much larger clone is present one base from it, and per-base qualities are unavailable.

The TCR beta CDR3 regions were amplified from RNA transcripts. A first-round RT-PCR of the TCR CDR3 used the HTBI primer set with the Qiagen OneStep RT-PCR kit. Libraries were constructed in a second round of multiplex PCR, after which size selection and purification were performed. Paired-end sequencing of the libraries was performed with 100 bp reads on an Illumina HiSeq2000. Per the source publication's procedure: SOAPnuke was used to process the raw data, with reads discarded if the reads contained adapters or uncalled bases, had a mean Phred below 15, or lacked an exact constant-primer or identifier match. High-quality paired reads were merged using COPE v1.2.5, and each unique nucleotide sequence was defined as a clonotype. MiTCR v1.1 was used to align clonotypes to the IMGT TRBV, TRBD and TRBJ reference segments. The analysis included only V-J combinations with a frequency above 0.0001, which together covered around 99% of the repertoires. A TCS score was defined as the ratio of F50 (clonal expansion) to E x V (chaos), with BLOSUM62-based TCRdist applied between CDR3 peptides within each V-J. Welch's t-statistics and random forest reduced fewer than 600 V-J features to roughly 13, which were used in a naive Bayes classifier (R e1071). Using fastp trimming at Q25 and MiXCR clonotype assembly, TCRdb reanalyzed the public sequencing data and kept in-frame beta chains. Records with the same CDR3 protein are collapsed into one entry carrying the most frequent genes and DNA. The V and J calls shown here were made by TCRdb, not taken from the authors' results. The sample data list a few hundred thousand distinct CDR3 sequences, and about 15% of these were observed just once. Roughly 5.7% of the sample belongs to the ten largest clones.

The hyperthyroidism patients were between 18 and 65 years old and newly diagnosed, with a disease duration of less than 2 months. The study excluded patients with uncontrolled infections, other autoimmune diseases, pregnancy or lactation. Diagnoses were based on clinical symptoms, serum thyroxine and TRAb, thyroid ultrasound and orbital computed tomography. Blood from progressor patients was collected at the time of first diagnosis with hyperthyroidism, before any ophthalmopathy symptoms had appeared. PBMCs were separated from approximately 10 ml of fresh peripheral blood using Ficoll-Paque density gradient centrifugation. Progressor patients were first diagnosed with Graves' hyperthyroidism and then developed ophthalmopathy during follow-up. Total RNA was extracted using Trizol reagent, and RNA quality was assessed on an Agilent 2100 Bioanalyzer.

Sequenced: blood. The TCR comes from a woman between 25 and 40 years old with Graves' hyperthyroidism that later progressed to Graves' ophthalmopathy. The chain joins TRBV7-2 to TRBJ1-3, with the D gene not clear enough to name. The CDR3: CASSPSPPPGNTIYF. The DNA is as follows: TGTGCCAGCAGCCCATCCCCCCCACCCGGAAACACCATATATTTT. Here the CDR3 is joined to the reference TRBV7-2 and TRBJ1-3 genes, and the full variable domain is: GAGVSQSPSNKVTEKGKDVELRCDPISGHTALYWYRQSLGQGLEFLIYFQGNSAPDKSGLPSDRFSAERTGGSVSTLTIQRTQQEDSAVYLCASSPSPPPGNTIYFGEGSWLTVV.